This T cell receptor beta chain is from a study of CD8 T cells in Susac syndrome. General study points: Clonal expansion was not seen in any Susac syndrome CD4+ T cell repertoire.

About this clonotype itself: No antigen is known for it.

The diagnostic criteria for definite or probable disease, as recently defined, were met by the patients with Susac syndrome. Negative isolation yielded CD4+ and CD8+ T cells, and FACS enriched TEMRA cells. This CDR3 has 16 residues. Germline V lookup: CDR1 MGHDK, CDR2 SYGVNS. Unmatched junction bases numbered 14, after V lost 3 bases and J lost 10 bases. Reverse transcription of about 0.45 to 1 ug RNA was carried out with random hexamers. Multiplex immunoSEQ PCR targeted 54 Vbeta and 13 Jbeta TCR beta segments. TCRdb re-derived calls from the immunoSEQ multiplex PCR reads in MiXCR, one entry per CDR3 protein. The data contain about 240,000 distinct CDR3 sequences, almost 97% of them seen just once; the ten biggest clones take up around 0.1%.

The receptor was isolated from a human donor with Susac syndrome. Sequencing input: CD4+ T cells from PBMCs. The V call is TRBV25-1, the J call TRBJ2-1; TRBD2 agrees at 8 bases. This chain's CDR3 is CASSDLTGGRLMEQFF. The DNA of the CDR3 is TGTGCCAGCAGTGATTTGACGGGAGGGCGCCTCATGGAGCAGTTCTTC.